This T cell receptor beta chain appears in the sequencing data of a study of blood T cell repertoires in COVID-19. Assay used: immunoSEQ multiplex PCR; TCRdb lists only in-frame clones, some missing. This sample carries fewer than 250,000 clones, more than 70% of them seen once, and the ten largest clones take 6.5% to 9%. Input material: PBMCs or T cells enriched from blood (not recorded which). This TCR was sampled from a woman aged 18-35 years who had recovered from COVID-19.

Here the CDR3 DNA reads TGTGCCAGCAGGGGTTACGAGGAGAACACTGAAGCTTTCTTT. This gives the protein CASRGYEENTEAFF. V gene TRBV6-6 combines with J gene TRBJ1-1, with D unclear. CDR3 length: 14 amino acids. Trimming pared 6 bases from V and 1 base from J, leaving 12 bases between. The germline CDR1 and CDR2 sequences are MNHNY and SVGAGI (reference sequence).